This T cell receptor (beta chain) appears in the sequencing data of a study of Graves' ophthalmopathy and Graves' hyperthyroidism. The authors amplified TCR beta CDR3 regions from RNA transcripts. RT-PCR with HTBI primers came first, then second-round multiplex PCR. TCRdb itself ran the multiplex PCR reads through MiXCR, one entry per CDR3 protein. The sample lists about 480,000 distinct CDR3 sequences; roughly an eighth were seen once. The V end lost 8 bases, the J end lost 0 bases, and 13 bases lay between the germline ends. The CDR3 length is 14 residues. The rearrangement joins TRBV12-3 or TRBV12-4 to TRBJ1-1, with TRBD1 as a possible D gene (5 bases). The TCR originated in a woman under 40 with Graves' ophthalmopathy. Sequencing was performed on blood. CDR3 amino acids: CASGATALNTEAFF. The DNA for the CDR3 is TGTGCCAGCGGGGCGACAGCGTTGAACACTGAAGCTTTCTTT.